This T cell receptor beta chain was captured in a study of OX40 agonist ivuxolimab in advanced cancers. The CDR3 has 15 amino acids. The germline V gene encodes CDR1 MNHNY and CDR2 SVGAGI (reference sequence). Deletions cut 0 bases from V and 5 bases from J, with 12 bases between. In the case of this clone: Its specificity is unknown.

Generated by immunoSEQ multiplex PCR, the TCRdb table keeps only in-frame clones and is missing some. The sample comprises over 85,000 clones, 75% to 95% of which are singletons, and 0.3% to 0.4% rests with the top ten. Points from the study as a whole: By week 6 at 0.1 to 3.0 mg/kg, blood CD4+ and CD8+ T cells had expanded clonally.

The source was CD4+ or CD8+ T cells sorted from blood, collected in a trial of the OX40 agonist ivuxolimab. The source of this sequence is an adult with an advanced solid tumor such as melanoma, head and neck, liver or kidney cancer. The chain joins TRBV6-6 to TRBJ2-3, with D uncertain. This CDR3 reads CASSYSNKKKDTQYF. The CDR3, as DNA: TGTGCCAGCAGTTACTCGAATAAGAAGAAAGATACGCAGTATTTT.